This T cell receptor (beta chain) comes out of a study of beta chain features in type 1 diabetes. Broader study findings: Shorter templates might be favored by PCR, and equally so in patients and in controls.

In regard to this clone: Its antigen is still unknown.

The V segment lost 4 bases and the J segment 1 base; nucleotides outside the gene matches: 9. This CDR3 contains 16 residues. CDR1 and CDR2 (germline): SGHNT, YYREEE (reference sequence). All of the isolated RNA was reverse transcribed, so expressed TCRB transcripts were sequenced. The table came from immunoSEQ multiplex PCR; TCRdb's copy has only in-frame clones and leaves some out. The table includes a few hundred thousand clones, over 13% detected once. The chain carries TRBV5-4 and TRBJ1-2; 8 nucleotides line up with TRBD1. The clonotype comes from a woman between 18 and 30 years old in good health. What was sequenced was naive CD4+ T cells from blood. The CDR3 here is CASSPRTGNGNYGYTF. As DNA, the CDR3 is TGTGCCAGCAGCCCACGGACAGGGAACGGTAACTATGGCTACACCTTC. Full variable domain (remainder filled in from reference TRBV5-4 and TRBJ1-2): ETGVTQSPTHLIKTRGQQVTLRCSSQSGHNTVSWYQQALGQGPQFIFQYYREEENGRGNFPPRFSGLQFPNYSSELNVNALELDDSALYLCASSPRTGNGNYGYTFGSGTRLTVV.